This TCR beta chain appears in the sequencing data of a study of CD8+ T cells in alopecia areata. Study in general: Scoring of severity for treated patients was based on percentage of affected scalp area.

The CDR3 extends over 14 amino acids. The V gene's germline CDR1 is GTSNPN and CDR2 SVGIG (reference sequence). V lost 0 bases and J 8 bases, leaving 13 bases between the germline ends. Treatment described: oral pan-JAK inhibitor, 5-10 mg twice daily. Sequencing templates came from extracted RNA that was reverse transcribed into cDNA. TCRdb's copy holds only in-frame clones and misses some; the assay was immunoSEQ multiplex PCR. Here the sample spans about 180,000 clones, 40% to 65% being singletons. The material was CD8+ T cells sorted from blood, obtained at week 24, from a patient treated with tofacitinib. This receptor was taken from a human donor with alopecia areata. The V gene is TRBV30, the J gene TRBJ1-4; no firm D call. The CDR3: CAWSVEEGGEKLFF. For the CDR3, the DNA is TGTGCCTGGAGTGTAGAGGAAGGTGGAGAAAAACTGTTTTTT.